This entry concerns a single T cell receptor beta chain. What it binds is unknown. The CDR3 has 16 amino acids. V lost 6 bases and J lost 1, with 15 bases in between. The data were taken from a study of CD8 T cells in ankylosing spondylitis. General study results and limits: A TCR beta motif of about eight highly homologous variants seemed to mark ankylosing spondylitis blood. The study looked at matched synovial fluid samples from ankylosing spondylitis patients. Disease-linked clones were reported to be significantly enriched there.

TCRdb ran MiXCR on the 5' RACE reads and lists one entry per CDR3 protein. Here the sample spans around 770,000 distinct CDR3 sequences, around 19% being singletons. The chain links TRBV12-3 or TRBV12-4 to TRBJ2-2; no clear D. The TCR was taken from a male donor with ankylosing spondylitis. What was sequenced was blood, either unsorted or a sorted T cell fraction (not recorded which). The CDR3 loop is CASSPLVQLNTGELFF. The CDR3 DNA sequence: TGTGCCAGCAGCCCCTTAGTACAGTTGAACACCGGGGAGCTGTTTTTT.